One sample yielded the 15 T cell receptor beta chains listed below, sequenced in a study of T cells in Graves' hyperthyroidism and ophthalmopathy (dated by TCRdb to 2018 to 2020). The protocol used for the library was multiplex PCR. These reads were obtained on an Illumina HiSeq 2000. TCR beta CDR3 regions were amplified from RNA transcripts. For the first round of RT-PCR on the TCR CDR3, the HTBI primer set was used together with the Qiagen OneStep RT-PCR kit. TCRdb's own reprocessing of the public reads used fastp at Q25 and MiXCR and kept productive beta chains. Each CDR3 protein appears once, grouped with its most common genes and DNA. The sample profile shows fewer than 400,000 distinct CDR3 sequences; about a sixth of them were found once. Jointly, the top ten make up around 30% of the sample. Sequenced input: blood. These TCRs come from a young woman with Graves' hyperthyroidism that later progressed to Graves' ophthalmopathy.

This clonotype was detected a few times. This chain uses TRBV5-1 with TRBJ2-7; D ambiguous. Germline V CDR1 and CDR2: SGHRS, YFSETQ. The CDR3 consists of 13 residues. With 0 bases removed from V and 4 bases from J, the gap between germline ends came to 8 bases. The CDR3 bases are TGCGCCAGCAGCTTGGCCGACCTTTACGAGCAGTACTTC. It codes for CASSLADLYEQYF.

This clonotype has a count of ten or more. The chain recombines TRBV2 with TRBJ2-3; D not resolved. Germline V gives CDR1 SNHLY, CDR2 FYNNEI. V gave up 3 bases and J gave up 1 base, with 8 bases separating them. CDR3 length equals 14 residues. The CDR3: CASSDRQGTDTQYF. The CDR3 nucleotides read TGTGCCAGCAGTGACAGGCAGGGCACAGATACGCAGTATTTT.

This clonotype has a handful of counts. The V call is TRBV6-5, the J call TRBJ1-3; D uncertain. Germline CDR1 MNHEY, CDR2 SVGAGI. V was clipped by 2 bases and J by 0 bases, with 8 bases between them. The CDR3 loop spans 15 amino acids. In DNA, the CDR3 is TGTGCCAGCAGTTACGGTGGGATCTCTGGAAACACCATATATTTT. Protein sequence: CASSYGGISGNTIYF.

This sequence joins TRBV20-1 and TRBJ2-1, with D possibly called TRBD1 or TRBD2 (5 bases each). The germline CDR1 and CDR2 sequences are DFQATT and SNEGSKA (reference sequence). The V end was cut by 5 bases, the J end by 6 bases, with 14 bases between. This CDR3 is built from 13 residues. CDR3 amino acids: CSAYPGASNEQFF. CDR3 DNA: TGCAGTGCTTATCCCGGGGCAAGCAATGAGCAGTTCTTC.

This clonotype was detected ten times or more. The chain couples TRBV3-1 to TRBJ1-1; D is uncertain. The germline gives CDR1 LGHDT, CDR2 YNNKEL (reference sequence). The CDR3 totals 13 residues. With 5 bases removed from V and 4 bases from J, the gap between germline ends came to 11 bases. CDR3 coding DNA: TGTGCCAGCAGCTTGGCCTCAAGCACTGAAGCTTTCTTT. Its translation is CASSLASSTEAFF. Filled out from reference TRBV3-1 and TRBJ1-1, the complete variable domain reads DTAVSQTPKYLVTQMGNDKSIKCEQNLGHDTMYWYKQDSKKFLKIMFSYNNKELIINETVPNRFSPKSPDKAHLNLHINSLELGDSAVYFCASSLASSTEAFFGQGTRLTVV.

V and J are TRBV20-1 and TRBJ2-5; D may correspond to TRBD1 or TRBD2 (5 bases each). Germline lookup yields CDR1 DFQATT and CDR2 SNEGSKA (reference sequence). This CDR3 has 14 residues. With 1 base removed from V and 0 bases from J, the gap between germline ends came to 9 bases. The CDR3 nucleotides read TGCAGTGCTAGAGGGGACCGGGACCAAGAGACCCAGTACTTC. Translated, it gives CSARGDRDQETQYF.

This clonotype was observed a handful of times. The rearrangement links TRBV2 to TRBJ1-1, with 9 bases lining up with TRBD1. The CDR3 length is 20 residues. The germline gives CDR1 SNHLY, CDR2 FYNNEI. The junction had 18 bases not matched to a gene; V was cut back by 4 bases and J by 0 bases. In nucleotides, the CDR3 is TGTGCCAGCAGTGCTGCCGGGACAGGGAAAGAAGAGGGCATGAACACTGAAGCTTTCTTT. Its translation: CASSAAGTGKEEGMNTEAFF. The variable domain in full, with the rest retrieved from reference TRBV2 and TRBJ1-1, is EPEVTQTPSHQVTQMGQEVILRCVPISNHLYFYWYRQILGQKVEFLVSFYNNEISEKSEIFDDQFSVERPDGSNFTLKIRSTKLEDSAMYFCASSAAGTGKEEGMNTEAFFGQGTRLTVV.

This clonotype appeared a few times. The chain employs TRBV3-1 and TRBJ2-3; 9 bases map to TRBD2. The CDR3 spans 16 residues. The germline CDR1 and CDR2 sequences are LGHDT and YNNKEL (reference sequence). Germline trimming cut 0 bases from V and 5 bases from J; bases unmatched to any gene: 6. This CDR3 reads CASSQDFAGGGDTQYF. In DNA, the CDR3 is TGTGCCAGCAGCCAAGACTTTGCGGGAGGGGGAGATACGCAGTATTTT.

The chain combines TRBV4-3 with TRBJ1-4; no reliable D call. The CDR3 sequence is 17 residues long. Germline V lookup: CDR1 LGHNA, CDR2 YSLEER. The ends were cut back, 0 bases at V and 0 bases at J, with 11 bases in the middle. Here the CDR3 DNA reads TGCGCCAGCAGCCAAGAAGGGCTCGGTGCAACTAATGAAAAACTGTTTTTT. Encoded protein: CASSQEGLGATNEKLFF.

This clonotype was seen many times. CDR3 DNA sequence: TGTGCCAGCAGTGATGGGCCATGGGGCAAAAACATTCAGTACTTC. Residues: CASSDGPWGKNIQYF. The chain carries TRBV2 and TRBJ2-4, with D uncertain. Germline CDR1 reads SNHLY; CDR2 reads FYNNEI. The CDR3 is 15 amino acids. Trimming removed 3 bases from V and 3 bases from J, with 12 bases in between.

This clonotype was counted at least ten times. The chain joins TRBV7-3 to TRBJ2-3, with a weak D call TRBD1 (6 bases). With 0 bases removed from V and 3 bases from J, the gap between germline ends came to 16 bases. This CDR3 has 17 residues. Germline V CDR1 and CDR2: SGHTA, FQGTGA. CDR3 coding DNA: TGTGCCAGCAGCTTAACGAGGCCAGGGGCCGGGACAGATACGCAGTATTTT. This sequence encodes CASSLTRPGAGTDTQYF. Filled out from reference TRBV7-3 and TRBJ2-3, the complete variable domain reads GAGVSQTPSNKVTEKGKYVELRCDPISGHTALYWYRQSLGQGPEFLIYFQGTGAADDSGLPNDRFFAVRPEGSVSTLKIQRTERGDSAVYLCASSLTRPGAGTDTQYFGPGTRLTVL.

This chain connects TRBV5-1 to TRBJ1-4; a possible D gene is TRBD1 (5 bases). The CDR3 consists of 14 residues. With 1 base removed from V and 7 bases from J, the gap between germline ends came to 11 bases. Germline V CDR1 and CDR2: SGHRS, YFSETQ. The CDR3 DNA follows: TGCGCCAGCAGCTTGCTCGGGGGTGGTGAAAAACTGTTTTTT. Residues: CASSLLGGGEKLFF. Filled out from reference TRBV5-1 and TRBJ1-4, the complete variable domain reads KAGVTQTPRYLIKTRGQQVTLSCSPISGHRSVSWYQQTPGQGLQFLFEYFSETQRNKGNFPGRFSGRQFSNSRSEMNVSTLELGDSALYLCASSLLGGGEKLFFGSGTQLSVL.

This clonotype came up a few times. The rearrangement links TRBV12-3 or TRBV12-4 to TRBJ2-2; unclear D gene. CDR3 length: 11 residues. Between the trimmed V and J ends, which lost 8 bases and 8 bases, there was a span of 9 bases. CDR3 amino acids: CASDRLGELFF. In DNA, the CDR3 is TGTGCCAGCGACCGACTGGGGGAGCTGTTTTTT.

In this sample, this clonotype turned up a few times. The CDR3: CSATPPRQAGANVLTF. CDR3 nucleotides: TGCAGTGCTACCCCCCCGAGGCAGGCCGGGGCCAACGTCCTGACTTTC. J is TRBJ2-6 and V is TRBV20-1, with D hard to call. The V gene lost 4 bases and the J gene lost 4 bases, with 17 bases spanning the gap. The length of the CDR3 is 16 residues. Germline values: CDR1 DFQATT, CDR2 SNEGSKA (reference sequence).

This clonotype was counted ten times or more. The chain carries TRBV2 and TRBJ2-5; unclear D gene. The CDR3 length is 12 residues. CDR1 is SNHLY and CDR2 is FYNNEI in the germline V gene. V lost 6 bases and J lost 5, with 10 bases in between. The CDR3 spells CASSPDVETQYF. In DNA form, the CDR3 reads TGTGCCAGCAGCCCTGATGTGGAGACCCAGTACTTC.